Presented here are 32 T cell receptor beta chains from one specimen sequenced in a study of CD8 T cells in ankylosing spondylitis. TCRdb processed the 5' RACE reads anew with MiXCR; each CDR3 protein has one entry. The table records some 270,000 distinct CDR3 sequences, 30% to 35% of them present only once. The sequencing sample was made of blood, either unsorted or a sorted T cell fraction (not recorded which). The receptor source for this set is a male donor with ankylosing spondylitis or in good health (not recorded which).

This clonotype was counted between two and nine times. J is TRBJ1-5 and V is TRBV20-1; no clear D gene. The CDR3 runs to 16 residues. V lost 1 base to trimming and J lost 7 bases, with 20 bases between them. Germline lookup yields CDR1 DFQATT and CDR2 SNEGSKA (reference sequence). CDR3 region: CSARGGVRRKQQPQHF. The CDR3 DNA reads TGCAGTGCTAGAGGGGGAGTTCGACGAAAGCAGCAGCCCCAGCATTTT.

This clonotype was observed a handful of times. The chain links TRBV6-1 to TRBJ1-2; no definite D call. Germline V lookup: CDR1 MNHNS, CDR2 SASEGT. The length of the CDR3 is 13 residues. The germline V and J ends were trimmed by 6 bases and 2 bases, with 10 bases remaining between them. The DNA for the CDR3 is TGTGCCAGCAGCCTGGACGGAAACTATGGCTACACCTTC. Translation: CASSLDGNYGYTF.

This clonotype was recorded a few times. This chain connects TRBV5-6 to TRBJ2-3, with 12 positions matching TRBD2. Looked up from germline, CDR1 is SGHDT and CDR2 is YYEEEE. The CDR3 runs to 16 residues. V trimming: 6 bases; J trimming: 1 base; junction bases outside the gene matches: 6. The CDR3 nucleotides are TGTGCCAGCATCCTAAGGACTAGCGGGGGCACAGATACGCAGTATTTT. Translated: CASILRTSGGTDTQYF.

This chain connects TRBV12-3 or TRBV12-4 to TRBJ2-5; D call uncertain. The CDR3 totals 14 residues. V was cut by 4 bases and J by 5 bases, with 14 bases left in between. The CDR3 is CASSYWGDAETQYF. The CDR3, as DNA: TGTGCCAGCAGTTACTGGGGTGACGCGGAGACCCAGTACTTC.

The chain carries TRBV27 and TRBJ2-2, with 14 bases aligning to TRBD2. This CDR3 contains 16 residues. V was clipped by 6 bases and J by 1 base; unmatched bases: 1. Looked up from germline, CDR1 is MNHEY and CDR2 is SMNVEV (reference sequence). CDR3 amino acids: CASRTSGGENTGELFF. The CDR3 coding sequence is TGTGCCAGCAGGACTAGCGGGGGGGAGAACACCGGGGAGCTGTTTTTT.

This clonotype has a handful of counts. This rearrangement joins TRBV10-3 to TRBJ2-7; the D gene is possibly TRBD1 (5 bases). Germline-derived CDR1 and CDR2 are ENHRY and SYGVKD. This CDR3 is 12 amino acids long. V was shortened by 3 bases and J by 3 bases, with 6 bases between the two germline ends. The CDR3 bases are TGTGCCATCAGTGACGACAGCTACGAGCAGTACTTC. Protein: CAISDDSYEQYF.

This clonotype was seen more than once but under ten times. This chain links TRBV7-6 with TRBJ2-7, with D perhaps TRBD2 (6 bases). In germline, CDR1 is SGHVS, CDR2 FNYEAQ. Trimming pared 4 bases from V and 4 bases from J, leaving 11 bases between. The CDR3 consists of 13 residues. The CDR3 DNA reads as TGTGCCAGCAGCTCAGAGGGACTGTACGAGCAGTACTTC. Its translation is CASSSEGLYEQYF.

The rearrangement uses TRBV7-9 and TRBJ2-7; unclear D gene. The V gene's germline CDR1 is SEHNR and CDR2 FQNEAQ (reference sequence). This CDR3 spans 13 amino acids. V lost 5 bases, J lost 3 bases, and 11 bases lay in between. The CDR3: CASSPRLIYEQYF. CDR3 DNA: TGTGCCAGCAGCCCCCGATTAATCTACGAGCAGTACTTC.

This clonotype came up once. V and J are TRBV6-5 and TRBJ1-2; 10 nucleotides agree with TRBD1. The germline V gene encodes CDR1 MNHEY and CDR2 SVGAGI. V was pared by 0 bases and J by 2 bases, with 3 bases of the junction left unmatched. The CDR3 loop spans 16 amino acids. The DNA for the CDR3 is TGTGCCAGCAGTTACTCGAGGACAGGGGGGAACTATGGCTACACCTTC. Its protein is CASSYSRTGGNYGYTF.

The genes are TRBV28 and TRBJ1-2; 7 nucleotides agree with TRBD1. V shed 3 bases and J 3 bases; nucleotides not matched to a gene: 7. This CDR3 region has 15 residues. Germline lookup yields CDR1 MDHEN and CDR2 SYDVKM. Here the CDR3 DNA reads TGTGCCAGCAGTTTCGAGGACAGGCACTACTATGGCTACACCTTC. This sequence encodes CASSFEDRHYYGYTF.

In its sample, this clonotype was seen a few times. The chain links TRBV27 to TRBJ2-6; D might be TRBD2 (5 bases). Trimming stripped 4 bases from V and 2 bases from J, with 6 bases between. The CDR3 is 14 amino acids. Germline CDR1 MNHEY, CDR2 SMNVEV (reference sequence). The CDR3 nucleotides read TGTGCCAGCAGTTACGGGGCTGGGGCCAACGTCCTGACTTTC. It is translated as CASSYGAGANVLTF.

V usage is TRBV5-1 and J usage is TRBJ2-7, with TRBD2 as a possible D gene (5 bases). V lost 4 bases to trimming and J lost 4 bases, with 18 bases between them. CDR1 is SGHRS, CDR2 YFSETQ, per germline. This CDR3 region has 15 residues. This CDR3 reads CASSMRYGLLYEQYF. The CDR3 DNA follows: TGCGCCAGCAGCATGCGGTATGGACTCTTGTACGAGCAGTACTTC.

Here the CDR3 DNA reads TGTGCCAGCAGCCAATTCTCAGGGAGGGGCCTAAAGGGTGAAAAACTGTTTTTT. Translating it yields CASSQFSGRGLKGEKLFF. The chain employs TRBV3-1 and TRBJ1-4, with TRBD1 as a possible D gene (5 bases). Between the trimmed V and J ends, which lost 2 bases and 7 bases, there was a span of 23 bases. Per the germline V gene, CDR1 is LGHDT and CDR2 is YNNKEL (reference sequence). This CDR3 is 18 amino acids long.

The V and J genes are TRBV20-1 and TRBJ2-7; tentatively, D is TRBD2 (5 bases). V was shortened by 1 base and J by 6 bases, with 19 bases between the two germline ends. The CDR3 is made up of 15 amino acids. The germline V gene encodes CDR1 DFQATT and CDR2 SNEGSKA (reference sequence). This CDR3 is CSARAPSGLGLEQYF. The CDR3 DNA follows: TGCAGTGCTAGAGCCCCCTCCGGACTCGGACTCGAGCAGTACTTC.

A few counts support this clonotype. The chain employs TRBV20-1 and TRBJ2-1; D might be TRBD1 (6 bases). CDR1 is DFQATT, CDR2 SNEGSKA, per germline (reference sequence). The CDR3 is 14 residues long. Trimming stripped 2 bases from V and 8 bases from J, with 16 bases between. CDR3 protein: CSARRQGIGHEQFF. CDR3 sequence (DNA): TGCAGTGCTAGAAGGCAGGGGATCGGTCATGAGCAGTTCTTC.

This clonotype has just a few counts. The chain uses TRBV3-1 and TRBJ1-2; D remains ambiguous. The germline V gene has CDR1 LGHDT and CDR2 YNNKEL (reference sequence). The CDR3 has 13 amino acids. Trimming removed 3 bases from V and 4 bases from J, with 9 bases in between. CDR3 bases: TGTGCCAGCAGCCAGGGAAGCCCCTATGGCTACACCTTC. Protein product: CASSQGSPYGYTF.

The rearrangement joins TRBV12-3 or TRBV12-4 to TRBJ2-5; D gene uncertain. The CDR3 has 13 amino acids. V gave up 6 bases and J gave up 6 bases, with 14 bases separating them. The CDR3 nucleotides read TGTGCCAGCAGCCCCGGCCTCGTGCAGACCCAGTACTTC. This codes for CASSPGLVQTQYF.

This clonotype was seen a single time. The chain recombines TRBV20-1 with TRBJ2-1, with D hard to call. V was shortened by 0 bases and J by 6 bases, with 24 bases between the two germline ends. The CDR3 is 18 amino acids. Germline loops: CDR1 DFQATT, CDR2 SNEGSKA (reference sequence). The CDR3 nucleotides read TGCAGTGCTAGAGATTATCGTTCCGCTTCAAACCCGAGCAATGAGCAGTTCTTC. It specifies CSARDYRSASNPSNEQFF.

V is TRBV20-1 and J is TRBJ1-1, with D hard to call. V was pared by 0 bases and J by 11 bases, with 10 bases between. The CDR3 covers 11 residues. Per the germline V gene, CDR1 is DFQATT and CDR2 is SNEGSKA (reference sequence). CDR3 region: CSARDEGSAFF. CDR3 sequence (DNA): TGCAGTGCTAGAGATGAGGGCTCGGCTTTCTTT.

This clonotype showed up just a few times. The V call is TRBV28, the J call TRBJ2-1, with 9 bases lining up with TRBD2. Germline values: CDR1 MDHEN, CDR2 SYDVKM. CDR3 size: 13 residues. With 6 bases clipped from V and 9 bases from J, the junction kept 6 bases outside the gene matches. Written as DNA, the CDR3 is TGTGCCAGCAGGGGCGGGGGGGCCTTTGAGCAGTTCTTC. Translation gives CASRGGGAFEQFF.

The rearrangement joins TRBV20-1 to TRBJ1-6, with 10 bases fitting TRBD1. This CDR3 comprises 15 residues. The ends lost 0 bases at V and 9 bases at J; junction bases unmatched: 5. From germline, CDR1 is DFQATT and CDR2 SNEGSKA (reference sequence). CDR3 in amino acids: CSARDGGQGRSPLHF. CDR3 DNA: TGCAGTGCTAGAGATGGGGGACAGGGGCGTTCACCCCTCCACTTT.

The chain links TRBV20-1 to TRBJ1-1; weak D call: TRBD1 (5 bases). The germline V gene has CDR1 DFQATT and CDR2 SNEGSKA (reference sequence). There are 15 residues in the CDR3. Trimming cost V 0 bases and J 3 bases, with 14 bases left between them. The CDR3 loop is CSARDFWGGDTEAFF. CDR3 nucleotide sequence: TGCAGTGCTAGAGATTTCTGGGGGGGGGACACTGAAGCTTTCTTT.

The rearrangement joins TRBV5-5 to TRBJ2-2; D is perhaps TRBD1 (6 bases). V shed 1 base and J shed 4 bases, with 11 bases lying between them. CDR1 and CDR2 (germline): SGHKS, YYEKEE (reference sequence). The CDR3 runs to 15 residues. CDR3 nucleotide sequence: TGTGCCAGCAGCTTGAGGACAGTAGCCACCGGGGAGCTGTTTTTT. Residues: CASSLRTVATGELFF.

This clonotype was counted only a few times. The V and J genes are TRBV12-3 or TRBV12-4 and TRBJ2-3; D gene ambiguous. V lost 3 bases and J lost 0, with 10 bases in between. The CDR3 runs to 15 residues. The CDR3 loop is CASSLRLTSTDTQYF. The CDR3, as DNA: TGTGCCAGCAGTTTGAGGCTGACTAGCACAGATACGCAGTATTTT.

This rearrangement joins TRBV7-2 to TRBJ2-3, with TRBD1 as a possible D gene (5 bases). V dropped 6 bases and J dropped 1 base, with 8 bases sitting between them. CDR3 length: 13 amino acids. CDR1 is SGHTA and CDR2 is FQGNSA in the germline V gene. Here the CDR3 DNA reads TGTGCCAGCAGAATACAGGGCACAGATACGCAGTATTTT. Translation: CASRIQGTDTQYF.

The chain recombines TRBV6-1 with TRBJ2-3; no clear D. Trimming removed 6 bases from V and 2 bases from J, with 12 bases in between. This CDR3 has 14 residues. Per the germline V gene, CDR1 is MNHNS and CDR2 is SASEGT. Here the CDR3 DNA reads TGTGCCAGCAGGGCGGTCAGCGACACAGATACGCAGTATTTT. The encoded protein is CASRAVSDTDTQYF.

This rearrangement joins TRBV4-1 to TRBJ2-1; either TRBD1 or TRBD2 may fit D (6 bases each). The CDR3 covers 17 residues. The V gene's germline CDR1 is MGHRA and CDR2 YSYEKL. With 0 bases removed from V and 3 bases from J, the gap between germline ends came to 15 bases. Here the CDR3 DNA reads TGCGCCAGCAGCCAAGATGATGACGGGGGCCTCTACAATGAGCAGTTCTTC. Amino acid sequence: CASSQDDDGGLYNEQFF.

V gene TRBV10-3 combines with J gene TRBJ2-7; the D call may be TRBD1 or TRBD2 (5 bases each). This CDR3 is built from 16 residues. The germline CDR1 and CDR2 sequences are ENHRY and SYGVKD. V was pared by 0 bases and J by 4 bases, with 16 bases between. CDR3 in DNA: TGTGCCATCAGTGAGTCGACCGGGACCGCTCTGTACGAGCAGTACTTC. It codes for CAISESTGTALYEQYF.

The CDR3 bases are TGCAGTGCTAGTTCGGCGAATCAGCCCCAGCATTTT. It specifies CSASSANQPQHF. The chain uses TRBV20-1 and TRBJ1-5, with D unclear. The CDR3 is 12 residues long. The V gene's germline CDR1 is DFQATT and CDR2 SNEGSKA (reference sequence). Trimming shortened V by 3 bases and J by 4 bases, and 7 bases separated the two germline ends.

The rearrangement links TRBV28 to TRBJ2-7; possible D gene TRBD1, 6 bases. Germline V gene data show CDR1 as MDHEN and CDR2 as SYDVKM. CDR3 length equals 16 residues. The ends were cut back, 6 bases at V and 3 bases at J, with 21 bases in the middle. CDR3 in amino acids: CASRTDSGQSYYEQYF. The CDR3 DNA reads TGTGCCAGCAGAACCGATTCAGGACAGTCCTACTACGAGCAGTACTTC.

This chain joins TRBV7-9 and TRBJ2-3; weak D call: TRBD2 (6 bases). V lost 4 bases, J lost 0 bases, and 17 bases lay in between. The germline gives CDR1 SEHNR, CDR2 FQNEAQ (reference sequence). The CDR3 length is 17 residues. Written as DNA, the CDR3 is TGTGCCAGCAGCTCGAAGTACGGGGAGGCCAGCACAGATACGCAGTATTTT. Translating gives CASSSKYGEASTDTQYF.

Regarding this clonotype: At one end, the junction sequence differs from germline, possibly due to a read error. This chain connects TRBV28 to TRBJ2-1; D gene unclear. The V gene's germline CDR1 is MDHEN and CDR2 SYDVKM. This CDR3 is built from 11 residues. In nucleotides, the CDR3 is TGTGCCAGCAGTCGGCTAGATGAGCATTTCTTC. The encoded protein is CASSRLDEHFF.